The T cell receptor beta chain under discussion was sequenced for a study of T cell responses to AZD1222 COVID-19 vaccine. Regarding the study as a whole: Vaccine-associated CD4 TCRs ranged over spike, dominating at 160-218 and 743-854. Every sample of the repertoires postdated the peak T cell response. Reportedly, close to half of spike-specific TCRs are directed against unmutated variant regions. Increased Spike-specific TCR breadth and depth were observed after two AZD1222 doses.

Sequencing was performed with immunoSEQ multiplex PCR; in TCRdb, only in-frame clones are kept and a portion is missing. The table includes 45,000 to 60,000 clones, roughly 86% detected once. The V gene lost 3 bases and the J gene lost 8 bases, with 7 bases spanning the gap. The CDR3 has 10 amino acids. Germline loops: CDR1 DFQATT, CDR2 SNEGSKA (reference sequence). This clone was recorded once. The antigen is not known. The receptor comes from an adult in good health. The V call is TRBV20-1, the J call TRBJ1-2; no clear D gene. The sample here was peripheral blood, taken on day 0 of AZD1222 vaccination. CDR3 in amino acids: CSASKGGYTF. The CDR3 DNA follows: TGCAGTGCTAGTAAGGGAGGCTACACCTTC.